A selection of T cell receptor beta chains follows, all from one sample in a study of post-analysis software for immune sequencing data. TCRdb used MiXCR to reprocess the PCR reads, holding one entry per CDR3 protein. This table has roughly 700,000 distinct CDR3 sequences, 30% appearing once. The source material was blood. Receptor source: a girl aged 10-17 years with multiple sclerosis. The conserved cysteine and the conserved F or W are not part of the CDR3 here. The D gene is left open where the match is weak. Part of the rows lack a size; the others show once, few, many or a class for expanded clones.

>TRBJ2-7|-|-|TRBV10-3
AISDGPPEQY
>TRBJ2-1|-|TRBD2|TRBV2
ASSEALLAGVDNEQF
>-|-|-|TRBV28
ASSFLPGGTVQGEGETQY
>TRBJ2-1|-|TRBD1|TRBV5-6
ASSWYSGQTYNEQF
>TRBJ2-7|-|-|TRBV7-2
ASSLSSGISYEQY
>TRBJ2-1|few|TRBD2|TRBV4-1
ASERELADYNEQF
>TRBJ1-1|-|-|TRBV27
ASSLRQQNTEAF
>TRBJ1-1|-|-|TRBV11-1
ASSRTHNTEAF
>TRBJ2-5|few|TRBD2|TRBV20-1
SARVSGSETQY
>TRBJ2-1|-|TRBD2|TRBV7-2
ASSSRAGDAYNEQF
>-|-|-|TRBV7-2
ASSLGPGIPYEQY
>TRBJ2-1|few|-|TRBV10-3
AISEGTGPGNEQF
>TRBJ2-5|-|TRBD2|TRBV5-1
ASSLAPGLEGGRETQY
>TRBJ1-2|-|-|TRBV5-1
AGSVGGSYT
>TRBJ2-1|few|-|TRBV6-5
ASSLNPGGAYNEQF
>TRBJ2-5|few|-|TRBV24-1
ATSGRGSETQY
>TRBJ2-7|-|-|TRBV3-1
ASSQDDATVYEQY
>TRBJ1-1|-|-|TRBV19
ASSIQGRKAF
>TRBJ2-3|-|-|TRBV6-5
ASSYQGNEVDTQY
>TRBJ1-2|once|-|TRBV2
ARSLEAIYGYT
>TRBJ2-1|few|TRBD2|TRBV12-3/TRBV12-4
ASSFTGLAGVGQF
>TRBJ2-5|-|-|TRBV28
ASTPETQETQY
>TRBJ2-1|many|TRBD2|TRBV4-3
ASSQFTSGSVNEQF
>TRBJ1-5|-|-|TRBV2
ASSEGLQTIGGGQPQH
>TRBJ2-4|-|-|TRBV6-2/TRBV6-3
ASSYSKGLAKNIQY
>TRBJ2-3|-|-|TRBV6-5
ASSTYPPDTQY
>TRBJ1-5|once|TRBD1|TRBV15
ATSRGGQGSPQH
>TRBJ2-7|once|-|TRBV5-1
AGSLGAASPYEQY
>TRBJ2-7|-|TRBD1|TRBV20-1
SARGAQGARRNEQY
>TRBJ2-1|few|-|TRBV3-1
ASSQASYNEQF
>TRBJ2-1|few|-|TRBV27
ASSFLLTDNEQF
>TRBJ2-7|-|-|TRBV20-1
SARWVAAPYEQY
>TRBJ1-4|few|-|TRBV4-3
ASSRQFATNEKLF
>TRBJ2-5|-|-|TRBV10-3
AIQDRRETQY
>TRBJ2-3|-|-|TRBV6-5
ASSYSYQIRARDTQY
>TRBJ2-1|-|TRBD1|TRBV6-2/TRBV6-3
ASSYSSGQAMEF
>TRBJ2-5|few|-|TRBV27
ASSLFWRAGETQY
>TRBJ1-1|-|-|TRBV9
ASSVEGSMNTEAF
>TRBJ2-5|few|-|TRBV5-1
ASSPSGGYQETQY
>TRBJ1-2|-|TRBD1|TRBV4-1
ASSQGTGAPGYYGYT
>TRBJ2-4|-|-|TRBV7-2
AVDEVLAKNIQY
>TRBJ1-1|-|-|TRBV20-1
SARGGHSNTEAF
>TRBJ1-1|-|TRBD1|TRBV5-5
ASSERTGRGTEAF
>TRBJ2-5|few|-|TRBV27
ASQFSSRGGETQY